The rows below give T cell receptor beta chains drawn from one sample of a study of regulatory T cells in long-lasting Graves disease. MiXCR was run by TCRdb on the multiplex PCR reads, yielding one entry per CDR3 protein. The profile shows around 420,000 distinct CDR3 sequences, around 16% of them singletons. The data were also submitted as part of a second study, on T cells in Graves' hyperthyroidism and ophthalmopathy.

The input for sequencing was peripheral blood mononuclear cells (PBMCs), taken at new diagnosis, from a patient treated with antithyroid drugs. All receptors come from a woman in her 40s with Graves disease. Both conserved end residues are part of each CDR3. D genes are given only for firm matches. Part of the rows lack a size; the others show once, few, many or a class for expanded clones.

TGTGCCAGCAGTTTACTTAGCGGGGACGACACCGGGGAGCTGTTTTTT	CASSLLSGDDTGELFF	TRBD2	TRBJ2-2	many	TRBV27
TGCGCCAGCAGCTCGAGACAGGACAGTTTAGGGACGCAGTATTTT	CASSSRQDSLGTQYF	NA	TRBJ2-3	many	TRBV5-1
TGTGCCAGCAGCTTGACTAGCGGGAGCGACGAGCAGTACTTC	CASSLTSGSDEQYF	TRBD2	TRBJ2-7	few	TRBV5-5
TGTGCCAGCACGAAGGGCAATGAGCAGTTCTTC	CASTKGNEQFF	NA	TRBJ2-1	many	TRBV12-3/TRBV12-4
TGTGCCAGCAGCTCAAAGGGACTAGCGGGAGCCTACGAGCAGTACTTC	CASSSKGLAGAYEQYF	TRBD2	TRBJ2-7	NA	TRBV7-3
TGTGCCAGCAGCCGGACTAGCGGGAGGTCGACCGTAAATGAGCAGTTCTTC	CASSRTSGRSTVNEQFF	TRBD2	TRBJ2-1	many	TRBV6-1
TGTGCCAGCTCACCAACCGGGACAGACGACTACGAGCAGTACTTC	CASSPTGTDDYEQYF	TRBD1	TRBJ2-7	NA	TRBV18
TGTGCCAGCAGTTACTTACAACTTTCAGGGAGCTCCTATAATTCACCCCTCCACTTT	CASSYLQLSGSSYNSPLHF	NA	TRBJ1-6	many	TRBV6-5
TGTGCCACCAGCACCAAGAGGGAAAATCAGCCCCAGCATTTT	CATSTKRENQPQHF	NA	TRBJ1-5	NA	TRBV15
TGTGCCAGCAGATTGGGAGGGCTTAACTATGGCTACACCTTC	CASRLGGLNYGYTF	NA	TRBJ1-2	many	TRBV7-2
TGCAGTGCTAGAGGCGGCGGGAGGGGGGAGACCCAGTACTTC	CSARGGGRGETQYF	TRBD2	TRBJ2-5	few	TRBV20-1
TGTGCCAGTAAATCACAGGGGGCCCAGTACTTC	CASKSQGAQYF	TRBD1	TRBJ2-5	few	TRBV19
TGTGCCTGGGGGATCGGTGGGATGAACACTGAAGCTTTCTTT	CAWGIGGMNTEAFF	NA	TRBJ1-1	NA	TRBV30
TGCGCCAGCAGCTTGACCTGGACTAGCGGGAGCACAGATACGCAGTATTTT	CASSLTWTSGSTDTQYF	TRBD2	TRBJ2-3	NA	TRBV5-1
TGTGCCAGCAGCTTACGAGAAACTAATGAAAAACTGTTTTTT	CASSLRETNEKLFF	NA	TRBJ1-4	many	TRBV7-9
TGTGCCAGCAGCCTTAGTCCAGGGCCCCCACAGGACGAGCAGTACTTC	CASSLSPGPPQDEQYF	NA	TRBJ2-7	many	TRBV28
TGCAGTGCCACCCGGGGTGGGGGCACAGCCCGCACAGATACGCAGTATTTT	CSATRGGGTARTDTQYF	NA	TRBJ2-3	many	TRBV20-1
TGTGCCAGCAGTACCAACCCGGCGGGAACTGAAGCTTTCTTT	CASSTNPAGTEAFF	NA	TRBJ1-1	many	TRBV27
TGTGCCAGCAGTTCCTCTGACAGGGGATCCCTAGCGTTCCTAGCCGAAAACATTCAGTACTTC	CASSSSDRGSLAFLAENIQYF	TRBD1	TRBJ2-4	NA	TRBV6-5
TGTGCCAGCAGTTACTCGTTAGCGGGAGGGGAGCAGTTCTTC	CASSYSLAGGEQFF	TRBD2	TRBJ2-1	NA	TRBV6-5
TGTGCCAGCAGTTCGGCGCGGGATTCACCCCTCCACTTT	CASSSARDSPLHF	NA	TRBJ1-6	many	TRBV27
TGCAGCGCCGGGACAGGATTGTATACTGAAGCTTTCTTT	CSAGTGLYTEAFF	TRBD1	TRBJ1-1	many	TRBV29-1
TGTGCCAGCAGTTTCGCGGGACCAGCGAACACTGAAGCTTTCTTT	CASSFAGPANTEAFF	NA	TRBJ1-1	many	TRBV6-2/TRBV6-3
TGTGCAGGGTTTTTCTGCGAGCAGTACTTC	CAGFFCEQYF	NA	TRBJ2-7	NA	TRBV25-1
TGTGCCAGCAGCTTAGCTGTAGGGATCCAAGAGACCCAGTACTTC	CASSLAVGIQETQYF	NA	TRBJ2-5	many	TRBV11-2
TGTGCCAGCAGCCAAGATCAGGAGGACTTCCTCTACAATGAGCAGTTCTTC	CASSQDQEDFLYNEQFF	NA	TRBJ2-1	many	TRBV14
TGTGCCAGCAGTGAGAAGGGACTAGCGGGCTTCAATGAGCAGTTCTTC	CASSEKGLAGFNEQFF	TRBD2	TRBJ2-1	NA	TRBV6-1
TGTGCCAGCAGCTTAGCTGGGACAAGTATGAACACTGAAGCTTTCTTT	CASSLAGTSMNTEAFF	NA	TRBJ1-1	many	TRBV11-3
TGCAGTGCTAGAACAGCTTCTAGCACAGATACGCAGTATTTT	CSARTASSTDTQYF	NA	TRBJ2-3	few	TRBV20-1
TGTGCCAGCAGTTTACAGGCGAGGGGTGGCTACACCTTC	CASSLQARGGYTF	NA	TRBJ1-2	many	TRBV28
TGTGCCAGCAGTCGACTAGCGGGAGGGATTGAGCAGTTCTTC	CASSRLAGGIEQFF	TRBD2	TRBJ2-1	few	TRBV6-2/TRBV6-3
TGTGCCAGTAGTATAGGCAGGTTCGGAGCTTTCTTT	CASSIGRFGAFF	NA	TRBJ1-1	NA	TRBV19
TGTGCCAGCTCACCACGACAGCACCAAGAGACCCAGTACTTC	CASSPRQHQETQYF	NA	TRBJ2-5	many	TRBV18
TGTGCCAGCAACAAAACAGGGGGCGAGGGGAGCAATCAGCCCCAGCATTTT	CASNKTGGEGSNQPQHF	TRBD1	TRBJ1-5	few	TRBV7-9
TGCAGTGCTAGAGGAGCGGGAGGTACCCACTCCTACAATGAGCAGTTCTTC	CSARGAGGTHSYNEQFF	TRBD2	TRBJ2-1	NA	TRBV20-1
TGTGCCAGCGGGTATGCAGAGACCCAGTACTTC	CASGYAETQYF	NA	TRBJ2-5	many	TRBV2
TGTGCCACCAGTGATTTGGGTCAGGCCCCATCAGCTAGCACAGATACGCAGTATTTT	CATSDLGQAPSASTDTQYF	NA	TRBJ2-3	NA	TRBV24-1
TGTGCCAGCAGCCCCGCGTGGGGTAACACTGAAGCTTTCTTT	CASSPAWGNTEAFF	NA	TRBJ1-1	NA	TRBV2
TGTGCCAGCAGCGATCCGATCATAGCGGGAACCACCGGGGAGCTGTTTTTT	CASSDPIIAGTTGELFF	TRBD2	TRBJ2-2	many	TRBV7-6
TGTGCCAGCAGCAGCTTGGAGATCTCCTCCTACAATGAGCAGTTCTTC	CASSSLEISSYNEQFF	NA	TRBJ2-1	many	TRBV11-2
TGTGCCAGCAGTGAAAGGCGGGAGTTATGGACAGATACGCAGTATTTT	CASSERRELWTDTQYF	TRBD2	TRBJ2-3	many	TRBV2
TGTGCCAGCTATTTGAGCTCGGAGGGGACCTACAATGAGCAGTTCTTC	CASYLSSEGTYNEQFF	NA	TRBJ2-1	NA	TRBV18
TGTGCCACCAGCAGACTAGCGGATATGCAGGTTACGCAGTATTTT	CATSRLADMQVTQYF	TRBD2	TRBJ2-3	NA	TRBV15
TGTGCCAGCACGAAGGGCGGGGCGGGAGCCTACTACGAGCAGTACTTC	CASTKGGAGAYYEQYF	TRBD2	TRBJ2-7	few	TRBV6-1
TGTGCCAGCAGCCAAGCGTGGCTTGACAGGGGCGAGCAGTACTTC	CASSQAWLDRGEQYF	TRBD1	TRBJ2-7	NA	TRBV3-1
TGTGCCACCGAATCCCCCGGGACTTATTACAATGAGCAGTTCTTC	CATESPGTYYNEQFF	NA	TRBJ2-1	NA	TRBV18
TGTGCCAGCAGCTTAACCGCACAGGGTGGGACCGGGGAGCTGTTTTTT	CASSLTAQGGTGELFF	NA	TRBJ2-2	many	TRBV7-3
TGTGCCAGCAGTGACCCGGGACAGGGAGGTGAAAAACTGTTTTTT	CASSDPGQGGEKLFF	TRBD1	TRBJ1-4	many	TRBV25-1
TGTGCCAGCACCCTTGCGGGAGGGGTCCAAGAGACCCTGTACTTC	CASTLAGGVQETLYF	TRBD2	TRBJ2-5	NA	TRBV11-2
TGTGCCAGCAGCTTGGCGGCTAGCCCCAGTTACGAGCAGTACTTC	CASSLAASPSYEQYF	NA	TRBJ2-7	many	TRBV5-5
TGTGCCAGCAGTGAAACACTCGGGGTAGCGGGAGGGTATTTT	CASSETLGVAGGYF	TRBD2	TRBJ2-3	once	TRBV2
TGCGCCAGCAGCTTGGGGGCTAGCGGGAGAGGTAATGAGCAGTTCTTC	CASSLGASGRGNEQFF	TRBD2	TRBJ2-1	many	TRBV5-1
TGTGCCAGCAGTTTTCTAGCGGGAGACGAAGATACGCAGTATTTT	CASSFLAGDEDTQYF	TRBD2	TRBJ2-3	many	TRBV12-3/TRBV12-4
TGTGTCACCAGTGTCGCGGGGACATTAGTTACCGGGGAGCTGTTTTTT	CVTSVAGTLVTGELFF	NA	TRBJ2-2	NA	TRBV24-1
TGTGCCAGCAGTCTTGGGGATCTAGCGGGAGGCACAGATACGCAGTATTTT	CASSLGDLAGGTDTQYF	TRBD2	TRBJ2-3	NA	TRBV7-2